This TCR beta chain comes out of a study of tumor and adjacent non-tumor tissue in lung cancer (dated by TCRdb to the late 2010s). As for the study more broadly: The cohort included about a dozen adenocarcinoma, 2 squamous cell carcinoma and 1 small cell lung cancer patients. The roughly 15 patients were aged roughly 30 to 76 years, included about 10 men and 5 women, and had TNM stage I to III disease. A total of roughly 120,000,000 productive TCRbeta reads were generated by sequencing, corresponding to an average of about 4.17 million reads per sample. The study compared bulk TCRbeta repertoires between lung tumor tissue and matched distant non-tumor lung tissue from more than twelve lung cancer patients. For each patient, one tumor sample and one normal lung sample were taken, giving about 29 paired specimens that underwent TCRbeta CDR3 sequencing. Overall study results and their limits: Only around 15 patients were included in the cohort, and the need for larger samples and more detailed clinical data was noted by the authors. A significantly larger cumulative share of the repertoire was made up by the top 100 clones in normal lung than in tumor tissue. Because peripheral blood was not sequenced, the blood TCRbeta repertoires of the lung cancer patients in the study went unexamined. Significantly higher TCR diversity was found in younger patients, and higher tumor TCR diversity was associated with shorter overall and disease-free survival. Tumor tissue showed significantly greater TCR diversity (inverse Simpson) than normal lung tissue (approximately 400 vs 170, P = 0.0075, Mann-Whitney U test). The sequencing platform is not named in the methods, and unique molecular identifiers are not mentioned.

Receptor amplification or capture employed multiplex PCR. The sample was run on an Illumina HiSeq 2500. Following protocols modified from ARM-PCR, the researchers constructed TCRbeta libraries through three rounds of nested PCR with primers (Table S4). Before sequencing, PCR products of 200-500 bp were excised from the gel and purified with the QIAquick gel extraction kit. For the original study's pipeline: Reads were cleaned using Trimmomatic, were merged into complete CDR3 sequences using FLASH, and were assigned to V(D)J germline segments using MiTCR. Clonal diversity was computed as the inverse Simpson's index with VDJtools. A read counted as productive if the sequence was in-frame and lacked a premature stop codon. TCRdb trimmed the raw reads at Q25, called clones with MiXCR and kept productive beta chains. A single entry per CDR3 protein holds the most common genes and DNA from its merged rows. The V and J calls reflect TCRdb's pipeline rather than the authors' work. Here the sample has roughly 150,000 distinct CDR3 sequences; around 66% occur a single time. The top ten constitute 18% of the sample.

CDR3 length: 13 amino acids, cysteine to phenylalanine. Only the CDR3 DNA stays, 39 bases, in frame from base 1. CDR1 and CDR2 are read off the germline V gene as SGHDT and YYEEEE. RNA was isolated from bulk unsorted tissue, and RNA quality was assessed with a NanoDrop ND-1000 and an Agilent 2100. The donors were newly diagnosed lung cancer patients admitted for thoracic surgery in China from August to November 2014 who had not received prior chemotherapy. Patients with previous radiotherapy or chemotherapy, or with another concurrent cancer, were excluded from the study. Pieces of surgical tissue measuring about 1-2.1 cm3 were kept in RNAlater solution and stored at -80 degrees C until use. This clonotype was recorded a few times. Its antigen is not yet known. One junction end does not reproduce the germline sequence, and a read error may be involved.

This sequence uses TRBV5-6 and TRBJ2-5, with the D gene call left open. The TCR was taken from a man in his 60s with small cell lung cancer. Input material: lung tumor tissue. The DNA reads TGTGCCAGCAGCTTGGGCCTACAAGAGACCCAGCACTTC. It codes for CASSLGLQETQHF.